The 20 T cell receptor beta chains below come from one sample, sequenced in a study of tumor-infiltrating lymphocytes in oesophageal squamous cell carcinoma. TCRdb reprocessed the PCR reads via MiXCR and lists one record per CDR3 protein. Of roughly 12,000 distinct CDR3 sequences in the sample, around half were seen once. Input material: esophageal tumor tissue. These receptors all stem from a male donor with esophageal squamous cell carcinoma.

In its sample, this clonotype was seen many times. The gene calls are TRBV2 and TRBJ2-7; 9 bases map to TRBD2. The CDR3 spans 13 residues. The germline gives CDR1 SNHLY, CDR2 FYNNEI. The J segment lost 1 base and the V segment lost 10 bases, leaving 5 bases of the junction unmatched. The CDR3 DNA reads TGTGCCACCAGACTAGCGGATTCCTACGAGCAGTACTTC. Protein sequence: CATRLADSYEQYF.

The chain joins TRBV7-3 to TRBJ2-5; D gene ambiguous. Looked up from germline, CDR1 is SGHTA and CDR2 is FQGTGA. Trimming cost V 1 base and J 4 bases, with 4 bases left between them. The CDR3 totals 12 residues. The CDR3 loop is CASSLNGETQYF. The CDR3 DNA reads as TGTGCCAGCAGCTTAAACGGAGAGACCCAGTACTTC.

In this sample, this clonotype turned up a few times. The chain joins TRBV7-2 to TRBJ2-6; D remains ambiguous. Germline-derived CDR1 and CDR2 are SGHTA and FQGNSA. The CDR3 spans 17 residues. The V end was cut by 3 bases, the J end by 0 bases, with 12 bases between. The CDR3: CASSFYGRYSGANVLTF. The CDR3 DNA reads TGTGCCAGCAGCTTTTATGGCCGGTACTCTGGGGCCAACGTCCTGACTTTC.

The J gene is TRBJ2-3, the V gene TRBV12-3 or TRBV12-4; a possible D gene is TRBD2 (5 bases). This CDR3 has 14 amino acids. The V and J ends lost 2 bases and 14 bases respectively, with 20 bases between them. The CDR3: CASSLFGETGELYF. CDR3 DNA sequence: TGTGCCAGCAGTTTATTTGGGGAAACCGGGGAGCTGTATTTT.

The V call is TRBV7-2, the J call TRBJ2-7, with 12 bases that match TRBD2. The J call is uncertain, as TRBJ2-1 better fits the DNA end. CDR3 length: 16 residues. Germline loops: CDR1 SGHTA, CDR2 FQGNSA. The chain's CDR3 is CASSWTSGNLYNEQFF. The CDR3 DNA follows: TGTGCCAGCAGCTGGACTAGCGGGAACCTATACAATGAGCAGTTCTTC.

The genes are TRBV6-5 and TRBJ2-3, with 7 bases aligning to TRBD2. Trimming cost V 3 bases and J 8 bases; bases outside gene matches: 8. The V gene's germline CDR1 is MNHEY and CDR2 SVGAGI. The CDR3 sequence is 14 residues long. The CDR3 DNA is TGTGCCAGCAGTTATGGGGGGGTCACGGGTACGCAGTATTTT. It translates to CASSYGGVTGTQYF.

The genes are TRBV6-6 and TRBJ2-2, with 9 bases fitting TRBD2. The CDR3 consists of 16 residues. Germline trimming cut 6 bases from V and 6 bases from J; bases unmatched to any gene: 11. Germline values: CDR1 MNHNY, CDR2 SVGAGI (reference sequence). The CDR3 region has the DNA TGTGCCAGCAGACCCCCGGGACTAGCTCAGTCCGGGGAGCTGTTTTTT. It translates to CASRPPGLAQSGELFF.

This clonotype was observed a few times. V and J are TRBV7-2 and TRBJ2-5; 10 bases line up with TRBD2. CDR3 length: 18 amino acids. The J segment lost 2 bases and the V segment lost 2 bases, leaving 11 bases of the junction unmatched. Germline V gene data show CDR1 as SGHTA and CDR2 as FQGNSA. The chain's CDR3 is CASSLRPSGRMRQETQYF. CDR3 nucleotides: TGTGCCAGCAGCTTAAGGCCTAGCGGGAGAATGAGGCAAGAGACCCAGTACTTC.

The rearrangement links TRBV5-4 to TRBJ2-7, with D possibly called TRBD1 or TRBD2 (5 bases each). The J call may be faulty, since TRBJ2-5 better matches the DNA end. Per the germline V gene, CDR1 is SGHNT and CDR2 is YYREEE (reference sequence). The CDR3 has 13 amino acids. CDR3 residues: CASSLAGTETQYF. The CDR3 DNA is TGTGCCAGCAGCTTGGCAGGGACAGAGACCCAGTACTTC.

V and J are TRBV11-2 and TRBJ2-5, with 8 positions matching TRBD2. This CDR3 comprises 16 residues. The germline CDR1 and CDR2 sequences are SGHAT and FQNNGV. V lost 1 base, J lost 7 bases, and 11 bases stayed unmatched. This CDR3 reads CASSLVRGGRARTQYF. CDR3 coding DNA: TGTGCCAGCAGCTTAGTTCGGGGGGGCCGGGCGAGGACCCAGTACTTC.

CDR3 nucleotides: TGTGCCAGCAGCTTAGGTCTAGCGGGAACTCAAGAGACCCAGTACTTC. Protein product: CASSLGLAGTQETQYF. This sequence joins TRBV7-2 and TRBJ2-1, with TRBD2 matching 9 bases. The J call is doubtful: the DNA matches TRBJ2-5 better. Germline assignment: CDR1 SGHTA and CDR2 FQGNSA. The CDR3 sequence is 16 residues long.

This clonotype was found once. The V gene is TRBV11-3, the J gene TRBJ2-1; the D gene is possibly TRBD1 (6 bases). TRBJ2-7 matches the DNA end more closely, so the J call is doubtful. The CDR3 is 13 amino acids. Germline V gives CDR1 SGHNT, CDR2 YENEEA. The DNA of the CDR3 is TGTGCCAGCAGCTTACAGGGGAGTTACGAGCAGTACTTC. The encoded protein is CASSLQGSYEQYF.

This clonotype was detected only a few times. The gene calls are TRBV6-1 and TRBJ2-7; 7 positions match TRBD2. Near its end, the DNA agrees better with TRBJ2-5, so the J call may be wrong. The CDR3 spans 14 residues. CDR1 is MNHNS and CDR2 is SASEGT in the germline V gene. CDR3 nucleotide sequence: TGTGCCAGCACCAGGACTAGGGCCTCGGAGACCCAGTACTTC. It translates to CASTRTRASETQYF.

Concerning this clonotype itself: It may be a read error: a sequence one base away is much more abundant. The chain links TRBV11-2 to TRBJ2-7; 8 nucleotides line up with TRBD1. The CDR3 length is 16 residues. The germline gives CDR1 SGHAT, CDR2 FQNNGV. V shed 5 bases and J 7 bases; nucleotides not matched to a gene: 16. As DNA, the CDR3 is TGTGCCAGCAGCCGCAGGGGACAGGTCTCCTACAATGAGCAGTACTTC. Its protein is CASSRRGQVSYNEQYF.

The chain uses TRBV12-5 and TRBJ2-3, with a possible D match to TRBD1 (6 bases). V dropped 0 bases and J dropped 6 bases, with 13 bases sitting between them. The CDR3 extends over 15 amino acids. The germline CDR1 and CDR2 sequences are LGHNT and FRNRAP. As DNA, the CDR3 is TGTGCTAGTGGTTTGGTTCCGGGACATGGCGATACGCAGTATTTT. Translation: CASGLVPGHGDTQYF.

This clonotype was seen a handful of times. The CDR3 loop reads CASSLTGVGFYNEQFF. In DNA form, the CDR3 reads TGTGCCAGCAGCTTGACAGGGGTAGGCTTTTACAATGAGCAGTTCTTC. V gene TRBV7-3 combines with J gene TRBJ2-1; TRBD1 matches at 8 bases. The CDR3 length is 16 residues. Looked up from germline, CDR1 is SGHTA and CDR2 is FQGTGA. J lost 4 bases, V lost 3 bases, and 8 bases had no gene match.

The chain uses TRBV27 and TRBJ1-3; D not certain. V was trimmed by 5 bases and J by 0 bases, leaving 14 bases between them. CDR1 is MNHEY and CDR2 is SMNVEV in the germline V gene (reference sequence). The CDR3 runs 16 residues. This chain's CDR3 is CASSPTAVSSGNTIYF. DNA of the CDR3: TGTGCCAGCAGTCCGACTGCGGTTAGCTCTGGAAACACCATATATTTT.

The chain couples TRBV11-2 to TRBJ2-3; no clear D. The end of the DNA is better explained by TRBJ2-7, so the J call may be wrong. This CDR3 contains 12 residues. The germline V gene has CDR1 SGHAT and CDR2 FQNNGV. The CDR3, as DNA: TGTGCCAGCAGCAAGGGATCCTACGAGCAGTACTTC. Amino acids: CASSKGSYEQYF.

This clonotype appeared a few times. A read error may produce the germline difference seen at one junction end. The chain recombines TRBV18 with TRBJ2-1; D uncertain. The CDR3 runs to 12 residues. Germline V lookup: CDR1 KGHSH, CDR2 LQKENI. Written as DNA, the CDR3 is TGTGCCAGTTCACCTATCTACAATGAGCAGTTCTTC. Its translation: CASSPIYNEQFF.

The chain couples TRBV19 to TRBJ2-1, with a possible D match to TRBD1 (5 bases). The J call may be wrong; the DNA end is better matched by TRBJ2-7. Germline V gene data show CDR1 as LNHDA and CDR2 as SQIVND (reference sequence). There are 13 residues in the CDR3. CDR3 coding DNA: TGTGCCAGTGGACACGGTGATTACAATGAGCAGTACTTC. Protein: CASGHGDYNEQYF.